These T cell receptor beta chains were read from a single sample in a study of blood T cell repertoires in COVID-19. Only in-frame clones appear in the TCRdb table, and some are missing; sequencing was by immunoSEQ multiplex PCR. The sample has 240,000 or so clones; about 83% are singletons. The sample taken for sequencing was peripheral blood. All receptors derive from a man aged 80 or over with acute or convalescent COVID-19. CDR3s include the opening cysteine and the closing phenylalanine or tryptophan. A D gene is named only where the DNA matches it firmly. The size entry is marked missing in some rows and otherwise reads once, few, many or a size class.

TRBD1	.	TRBV5-1	TRBJ2-3	TGCGCCAGCAAACTCTTCGACAGGGGGCTAACAGATACGCAGTATTTT	CASKLFDRGLTDTQYF
TRBD2	.	TRBV28	TRBJ2-5	TGTGCCAGCAGTTTATTGGGGGGGTCGGACGAGACCCAGTACTTC	CASSLLGGSDETQYF
.	.	TRBV7-2	TRBJ1-3	TGTGCCAGCAGCCCAGGTCCGACCTCTGGAAACACCATATATTTT	CASSPGPTSGNTIYF
.	.	TRBV5-1	TRBJ1-1	TGCGCCAGCAGCTTTGGGGGGGCTGGGGCCACTGAAGCTTTCTTT	CASSFGGAGATEAFF
.	.	TRBV6-1	TRBJ1-2	TGTGCCAGCAGTGAGCAGGGGAGGGCCGGCTACACCTTC	CASSEQGRAGYTF
TRBD2	once	TRBV6-5	TRBJ2-2	TGTGCCAGCAAAGGTGGGGGGGTGAACACCGGGGAGCTGTTTTTT	CASKGGGVNTGELFF
.	few	TRBV5-1	TRBJ1-1	TGCGCCAGCAGCTTGGAAGGGGGGAACACTGAAGCTTTCTTT	CASSLEGGNTEAFF
TRBD1	.	TRBV27	TRBJ1-3	TGTGCCAGCAGACTCTATGGAAGGGGACAGGCTTCCTCTGGAAACACCATATATTTT	CASRLYGRGQASSGNTIYF
.	.	TRBV10-1	TRBJ2-7	TGCGCCAGCAGTGGACAAATTCAGGTCAACGAGCAGTACTTC	CASSGQIQVNEQYF
TRBD1	.	TRBV27	TRBJ2-7	TGTGCCAGCAGTTTATCAGGGACAGGGTACGAGCAGTACTTC	CASSLSGTGYEQYF
TRBD1	.	TRBV19	TRBJ2-7	TGTGCCAGTAGTACCTCAGGGGGTTGGGAGCAGTACTTC	CASSTSGGWEQYF
.	few	TRBV19	TRBJ1-4	TGTGCCAGTCGCTCCCGGTCTGGGACATCGAAGGAAAAACTGTTTTTT	CASRSRSGTSKEKLFF
TRBD1	.	TRBV20-1	TRBJ1-1	TGCAGTGCGGGGACAGGTCTTGAAGCTTTCTTT	CSAGTGLEAFF
TRBD1	.	TRBV6-5	TRBJ1-1	TGTGCCAGCAGCCGAGACAGGGTGAACACTGAAGCTTTCTTT	CASSRDRVNTEAFF
.	.	TRBV15	TRBJ1-5	TGTGCCACCAGCAGAGAAAAGACAACCAGCAATCAGCCCCAGCATTTT	CATSREKTTSNQPQHF
TRBD1	.	TRBV19	TRBJ1-6	TGTGCCAGTAGTATCACAGGGGGTAATTCACCCCTCCACTTT	CASSITGGNSPLHF
TRBD2	.	TRBV9	TRBJ2-5	TGTGCCAGCAGCGGGGGGGGACTAGCGGGACGGGAGACCCAGTACTTC	CASSGGGLAGRETQYF
TRBD2	.	TRBV5-6	TRBJ2-7	TGTGCCAGCAGCTTGGGTACTAGCGGAGCGTACGAGCAGTACTTC	CASSLGTSGAYEQYF
TRBD1	.	TRBV15	TRBJ2-2	TGTGCCACCAAGGACAGGCCACCGAACACCGGGGAGCTGTTTTTT	CATKDRPPNTGELFF
TRBD2	.	TRBV10-3	TRBJ2-3	TGTGCCATCAGGGATAGCGGGAGCCCCCCAGATACGCAGTATTTT	CAIRDSGSPPDTQYF
.	once	TRBV28	TRBJ1-5	TGTGCCAGCGGGGGACGGGGACTTCAGCCCCAGCATTTT	CASGGRGLQPQHF
TRBD2	.	TRBV28	TRBJ2-1	TGTGCCAGTGGCCCGGGAGGGCCCGGCAATGAGCAGTTCTTC	CASGPGGPGNEQFF
.	.	TRBV28	TRBJ2-5	TGTGCCAGCAGTCCCCGACAGGCTGGGGAGACCCAGTACTTC	CASSPRQAGETQYF
TRBD1	.	TRBV18	TRBJ1-5	TGTGCCAGCTCCCTCACAGGGGGGGATCAGCCCCAGCATTTT	CASSLTGGDQPQHF
.	.	TRBV29-1	TRBJ2-1	TGCAGCGTTGTCCAGGTCTCCTACAATGAGCAGTTCTTC	CSVVQVSYNEQFF
.	.	TRBV25-1	TRBJ1-1	TGTGCCGTCCAAGGGGTTGGGAACACTGAAGCTTTCTTT	CAVQGVGNTEAFF
TRBD1	.	TRBV18	TRBJ2-2	TGTGCCAGCTCCCAGGGGGCGCAGAACACCGGGGAGCTGTTTTTT	CASSQGAQNTGELFF
TRBD1	.	TRBV12-5	TRBJ2-1	TGTGCTAGTGCCTTGACAGGGGGAAATGAGCAGTTCTTC	CASALTGGNEQFF
.	.	TRBV5-4	TRBJ1-1	TGTGCCAGCAGCTTGTATGGGGCCACTGAAGCTTTCTTT	CASSLYGATEAFF
.	.	TRBV6-1	TRBJ1-5	TGTGCCAGCAGTGATAACGGGTATAGCAATCAGCCCCAGCATTTT	CASSDNGYSNQPQHF
TRBD1	.	TRBV3-1/TRBV3-2	TRBJ1-2	TGTGCCAGCAGCCAAGATACAGGGGGGTCCTATGGCTACACCTTC	CASSQDTGGSYGYTF
.	.	TRBV19	TRBJ1-2	TGTGCCAGTAAGGTTCGGGAGGGAGGGTCCGGCTACACCTTC	CASKVREGGSGYTF
.	.	TRBV6-6	TRBJ2-1	TGTGCCAGCAGTTTACTCCCGACAAATGAGCAGTTCTTC	CASSLLPTNEQFF
TRBD1	.	TRBV14	TRBJ2-2	TGTGCCAGCGGACAGGATCTACAGACCGGGGAGCTGTTTTTT	CASGQDLQTGELFF
.	few	TRBV6-6	TRBJ1-2	TGTGCCAGCAGTTACCCTAATACAGGGAGGGGGAATGGCTACACCTTC	CASSYPNTGRGNGYTF
TRBD1	.	TRBV7-3	TRBJ1-5	TGTGCCAGCAGCCACCATCCCCGGACAGGGTGGGGGCCCGGTCAGCCCCAGCATTTT	CASSHHPRTGWGPGQPQHF
.	.	TRBV3-1/TRBV3-2	TRBJ2-5	TGTGCCAGCAGCCAAGAATCGGGGTGGCAAGAGACCCAGTACTTC	CASSQESGWQETQYF
.	.	TRBV28	TRBJ1-5	TGTGCCAGCAGCACTATACAGGGAACTCGGAATCAGCCCCAGCATTTT	CASSTIQGTRNQPQHF
TRBD1	.	TRBV9	TRBJ2-5	TGTGCCAGCAGCGTAGAACCGGGACAGTACCAAGAGACCCAGTACTTC	CASSVEPGQYQETQYF
.	few	TRBV27	TRBJ1-3	TGTGCCAGCGCGAGTACGGGGAGCTCTGGAAACACCATATATTTT	CASASTGSSGNTIYF
.	few	TRBV10-1	TRBJ1-4	TGCGCCAGCAGGGACAAAGGGGAAAAACTGTTTTTT	CASRDKGEKLFF
TRBD1	.	TRBV6-5	TRBJ1-2	TGTGCCAGCAGGAGGGACAGGGAGTATGGCTACACCTTC	CASRRDREYGYTF
.	.	TRBV2	TRBJ2-7	TGTGCCAGCATGTGGACGAGGGGGATTTCCTACGAGCAGTACTTC	CASMWTRGISYEQYF
.	.	TRBV6-6	TRBJ1-3	TGTGCCGTACGTCCCGGGGGGCGCAACTCTGGAAACACCATATATTTT	CAVRPGGRNSGNTIYF
.	once	TRBV11-1	TRBJ2-7	TGTGCCAGCAGCTTAACTCAGGGGCCCCCGGCCGAGCAGTACTTC	CASSLTQGPPAEQYF
.	few	TRBV20-1	TRBJ1-2	TGCAGTGCTAGTGCACCTCAGGGTCCGGGCACCTTC	CSASAPQGPGTF
.	.	TRBV14	TRBJ2-1	TGTGCCAGCAGCGTGCGGCTTCGTGAGCAGTTCTTC	CASSVRLREQFF